The 12 T cell receptor beta chains reported below all come from one sample, sequenced in a study of blood T cell repertoires in COVID-19. Measured with immunoSEQ multiplex PCR; TCRdb has only the in-frame clones, and not every one. The table records 70,000 to 85,000 clones, around 79% of them present only once. Sequencing was carried out using peripheral blood. The source of these receptors is a man older than 75 with acute or convalescent COVID-19.

The chain couples TRBV30 to TRBJ1-2; 7 bases fit TRBD1. Looked up from germline, CDR1 is GTSNPN and CDR2 is SVGIG (reference sequence). Trimming at V came to 0 bases and at J to 0 bases, leaving 4 bases not matched to a gene. The CDR3 is 15 residues long. The CDR3 nucleotides read TGTGCCTGGAGTGTAGGGACAGATTCTAACTATGGCTACACCTTC. Translated: CAWSVGTDSNYGYTF.

The rearrangement joins TRBV5-1 to TRBJ2-1, with TRBD1 matching over 9 bases. Germline V gene data show CDR1 as SGHRS and CDR2 as YFSETQ. Germline trimming cut 4 bases from V and 7 bases from J; bases unmatched to any gene: 6. The CDR3 sequence is 14 residues long. The CDR3 spells CASSRQGVGNEQFF. CDR3 coding DNA: TGCGCCAGCAGCCGACAGGGGGTTGGGAATGAGCAGTTCTTC.

This rearrangement joins TRBV5-6 to TRBJ2-5; 9 bases line up with TRBD1. V was pared by 3 bases and J by 2 bases, with 8 bases of the junction left unmatched. Germline CDR1 reads SGHDT; CDR2 reads YYEEEE. The CDR3 extends over 16 amino acids. The CDR3 sequence: CASSWGGTGKQETQYF. CDR3 nucleotides: TGTGCCAGCAGCTGGGGAGGGACAGGGAAACAAGAGACCCAGTACTTC.

Written as DNA, the CDR3 is TGTGCCAGCAGCCACTCGGTACAGGGCGGAAAACTGTTTTTT. It encodes CASSHSVQGGKLFF. The chain uses TRBV5-4 and TRBJ1-4, with a possible D match to TRBD1 (6 bases). The V and J ends lost 4 bases and 10 bases respectively, with 17 bases between them. This CDR3 has 14 amino acids. Germline CDR1 and CDR2: SGHNT and YYREEE (reference sequence).

The V gene is TRBV24-1, the J gene TRBJ2-1, with TRBD2 as a possible D gene (5 bases). There are 13 residues in the CDR3. The V end lost 3 bases, the J end lost 7 bases, and 9 bases lay between the germline ends. Germline V gene lookup returns CDR1 KGHDR and CDR2 SFDVKD. For the CDR3, the DNA is TGTGCCACCAGTGATCCCGGGGTAAATGAGCAGTTCTTC. Translated: CATSDPGVNEQFF.

This chain links TRBV28 with TRBJ1-2, with D unresolved. Trimming took 4 bases from V and 2 from J, leaving 5 bases between them. The CDR3 is 12 residues long. In germline, CDR1 is MDHEN, CDR2 SYDVKM. Here the CDR3 DNA reads TGTGCCAGCAGTTCCCGGAACTATGGCTACACCTTC. It specifies CASSSRNYGYTF.

The V call is TRBV7-9, the J call TRBJ2-3; no firm D call. CDR3 length: 15 residues. Germline CDR1 reads SEHNR; CDR2 reads FQNEAQ (reference sequence). The V end lost 1 base, the J end lost 0 bases, and 8 bases lay between the germline ends. In nucleotides, the CDR3 is TGTGCCAGCAGCTTAGTGGGCCTTAGCACAGATACGCAGTATTTT. This codes for CASSLVGLSTDTQYF.

In DNA form, the CDR3 reads TGTGCCAGCAGGGAGACTAGCGTAAGACAAGAGACCCAGTACTTC. It encodes CASRETSVRQETQYF. V is TRBV2 and J is TRBJ2-5; 8 bases line up with TRBD2. V lost 6 bases, J lost 2 bases, and 8 bases stayed unmatched. The CDR3 has 15 residues. Germline V gene data show CDR1 as SNHLY and CDR2 as FYNNEI.

The chain couples TRBV5-1 to TRBJ1-2, with D perhaps TRBD1 (6 bases). The CDR3 covers 14 residues. CDR1 and CDR2 from the germline V gene are SGHRS and YFSETQ. V shed 4 bases and J shed 4 bases, with 14 bases lying between them. CDR3 amino acids: CASSPMGAGYGYTF. The CDR3 nucleotides read TGCGCCAGCAGCCCCATGGGGGCCGGCTATGGCTACACCTTC. Using reference TRBV5-1 and TRBJ1-2 for the parts outside the CDR3, the full variable domain is KAGVTQTPRYLIKTRGQQVTLSCSPISGHRSVSWYQQTPGQGLQFLFEYFSETQRNKGNFPGRFSGRQFSNSRSEMNVSTLELGDSALYLCASSPMGAGYGYTFGSGTRLTVV.

The V and J genes are TRBV5-1 and TRBJ2-3; 10 nucleotides match TRBD1. Germline values: CDR1 SGHRS, CDR2 YFSETQ. Losses at the gene ends were 4 bases for V and 3 bases for J; bases not matched to a gene: 11. This CDR3 contains 17 residues. The CDR3 region has the DNA TGCGCCAGCAGCCGATTCACCGGACAGGGGGGGACAGATACGCAGTATTTT. Amino acids: CASSRFTGQGGTDTQYF.

The gene calls are TRBV9 and TRBJ1-3, with D possibly TRBD1 on 5 matching bases. Germline CDR1 and CDR2: SGDLS and YYNGEE. The CDR3 has 15 amino acids. The V end lost 1 base, the J end lost 0 bases, and 8 bases lay between the germline ends. CDR3 in amino acids: CASSVQGFSGNTIYF. The CDR3 DNA reads TGTGCCAGCAGCGTACAGGGTTTCTCTGGAAACACCATATATTTT.

In DNA form, the CDR3 reads TGTGCCAGCAGCCGGGACAGGGTAGGCAATCAGCCCCAGCATTTT. It specifies CASSRDRVGNQPQHF. V is TRBV21-1 and J is TRBJ1-5; the table's D call, TRBD1, was not checked against the DNA. TRBV21-1 is given as a pseudogene. The CDR3 consists of 15 residues.